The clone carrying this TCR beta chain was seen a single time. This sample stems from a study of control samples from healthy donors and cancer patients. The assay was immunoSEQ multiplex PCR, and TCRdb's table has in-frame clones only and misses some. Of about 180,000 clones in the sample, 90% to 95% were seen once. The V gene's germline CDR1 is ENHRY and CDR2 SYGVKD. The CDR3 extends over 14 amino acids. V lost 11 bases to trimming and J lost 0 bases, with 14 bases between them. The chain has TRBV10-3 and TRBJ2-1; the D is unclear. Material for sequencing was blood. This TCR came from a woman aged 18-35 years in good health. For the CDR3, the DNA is TGTGCCGCACGATCGGCCAGCTCCTACAATGAGCAGTTCTTC. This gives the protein CAARSASSYNEQFF.